The clone carrying this T cell receptor (beta chain) showed up just a few times. Its antigen is undetermined. The germline V and J ends were trimmed by 0 bases and 2 bases, with 8 bases remaining between them. The CDR3 length is 14 residues. Germline CDR1 is SGHTA and CDR2 is FQGNSA. The sample originates from a study of cytomegalovirus exposure and HLA in healthy donors. Study as a whole: An earlier analysis identified approximately 110 million unique TCR beta sequences in about 180 million T cells.

Healthy bone marrow donors made up the cohort. The PCR had 60 Vbeta and 13 Jbeta primers. Sequencing was performed with immunoSEQ multiplex PCR; in TCRdb, only in-frame clones are kept and a portion is missing. The sample carries 110,000 or so clones, around 73% recorded once. Overall study findings and caveats: For TCR beta chains, V- and J-gene trimming was later linked to a missense DCLRE1C variant. Further analysis, carried out later, found HLA-associated TCR beta chains more clonally expanded than equally common other chains.

The material sequenced was PBMCs. The rearrangement uses TRBV7-2 and TRBJ2-7, with unresolved D. This TCR was sampled from a man aged 35-49 years in good health and CMV-seronegative. The CDR3 DNA reads TGTGCCAGCAGCTTAGCGGCGGTTACCTACGAGCAGTACTTC. Encoded protein: CASSLAAVTYEQYF. The full variable domain, completed using reference TRBV7-2 and TRBJ2-7, is GAGVSQSPSNKVTEKGKDVELRCDPISGHTALYWYRQSLGQGLEFLIYFQGNSAPDKSGLPSDRFSAERTGGSVSTLTIQRTQQEDSAVYLCASSLAAVTYEQYFGPGTRLTVT.